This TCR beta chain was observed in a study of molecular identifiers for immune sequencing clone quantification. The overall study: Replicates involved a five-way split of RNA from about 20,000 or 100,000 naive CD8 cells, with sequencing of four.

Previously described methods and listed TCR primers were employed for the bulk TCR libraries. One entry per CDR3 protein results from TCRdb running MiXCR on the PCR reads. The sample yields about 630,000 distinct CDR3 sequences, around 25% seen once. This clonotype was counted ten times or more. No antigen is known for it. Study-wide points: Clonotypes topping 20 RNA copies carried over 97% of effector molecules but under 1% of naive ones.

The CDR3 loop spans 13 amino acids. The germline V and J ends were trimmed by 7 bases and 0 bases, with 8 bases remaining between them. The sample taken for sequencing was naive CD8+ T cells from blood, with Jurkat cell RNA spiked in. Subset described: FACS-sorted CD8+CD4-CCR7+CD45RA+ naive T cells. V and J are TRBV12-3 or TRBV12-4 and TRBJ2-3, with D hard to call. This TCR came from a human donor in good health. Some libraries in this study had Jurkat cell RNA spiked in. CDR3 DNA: TGTGCCAGCAATGCACTTAGCACAGATACGCAGTATTTT. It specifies CASNALSTDTQYF.